This T cell receptor beta chain was found in a study of T cell repertoires in cytomegalovirus infection. Across the whole study: Signatures in public TCR beta sequences pointed to both CMV infection and matching HLA type.

Study-wide results and limits: The study found HLA-C-restricted CMV-specific TCR beta clonotypes dominating the ex vivo response.

TCRdb itself ran the reads through MiXCR, one entry per CDR3 protein. The data hold a few hundred thousand distinct CDR3 sequences, with approximately 42% observed a single time. The V and J ends lost 1 base and 3 bases, in that order; junction bases with no gene match: 5. The CDR3 sequence is 15 residues long. Germline assignment: CDR1 SEHNR and CDR2 FQNEAQ (reference sequence). On this clonotype itself: The antigen is not known.

This chain uses TRBV7-9 with TRBJ2-7; 8 bases fit TRBD1. Sequences were derived from cultured PBMCs, sampled from culture after CMV antigen stimulation. The sequence was collected from a human donor in good health (CMV status not recorded). Some clones in this sample may be carry-over from other donors' samples. CDR3 in amino acids: CASSLGTGKFYEQYF. CDR3 nucleotide sequence: TGTGCCAGCAGCTTAGGGACAGGGAAGTTCTACGAGCAGTACTTC.